The entry that follows covers one T cell receptor beta chain sequence. Per the original methods: Reference gene primer amplification gave estimated nucleated cell counts. Libraries were prepared by immunoSEQ multiplex PCR; TCRdb keeps only in-frame clonotypes and omits some of them. V, J and clone size reflect that table, while D and trimming were determined from the DNA. The data contain 110,000 or so clones, approximately 87% of them singletons. Germline V gene data show CDR1 as SGHTA and CDR2 as FQGTGA. Trimming stripped 5 bases from V and 2 bases from J, with 16 bases between. The CDR3 spans 15 residues. The data derive from a study of blood T cell repertoires in COVID-19. Across the study: COVID-19 samples from acute and convalescent phases originated in the United States, Italy and Spain. Nucleic acid was either cDNA or gDNA, and it came from T cells, B-cell-depleted T cells, or PBMCs.

The source material was peripheral blood. The chain carries TRBV7-3 and TRBJ2-7; no reliable D call. This sequence originates from a woman aged 45 to 65 with acute or convalescent COVID-19. The CDR3 DNA is TGTGCCAGCAGCCCCCCCCTAGTGAGAGCCTACGAGCAGTACTTC. As protein: CASSPPLVRAYEQYF.